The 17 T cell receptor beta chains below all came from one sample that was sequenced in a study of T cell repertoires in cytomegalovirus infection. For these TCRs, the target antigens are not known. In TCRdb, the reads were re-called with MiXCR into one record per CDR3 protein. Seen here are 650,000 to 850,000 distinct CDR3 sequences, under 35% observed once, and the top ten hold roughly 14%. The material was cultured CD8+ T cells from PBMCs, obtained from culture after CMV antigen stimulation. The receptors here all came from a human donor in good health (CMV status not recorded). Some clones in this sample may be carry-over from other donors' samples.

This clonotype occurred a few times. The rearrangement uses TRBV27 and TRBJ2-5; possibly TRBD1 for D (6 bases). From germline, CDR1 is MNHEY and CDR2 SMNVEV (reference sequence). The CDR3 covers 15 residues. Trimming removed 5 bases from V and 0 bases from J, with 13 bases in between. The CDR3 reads CASSPRQAYQETQYF. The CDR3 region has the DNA TGTGCCAGCAGTCCGCGACAGGCTTACCAAGAGACCCAGTACTTC.

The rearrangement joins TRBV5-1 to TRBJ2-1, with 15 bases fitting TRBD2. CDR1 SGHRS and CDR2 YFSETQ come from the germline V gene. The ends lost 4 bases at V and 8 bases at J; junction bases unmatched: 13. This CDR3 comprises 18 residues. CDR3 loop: CASSPAPGTSGGSDEQFF. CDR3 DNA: TGCGCCAGCAGCCCAGCACCCGGGACTAGCGGGGGGTCGGATGAGCAGTTCTTC.

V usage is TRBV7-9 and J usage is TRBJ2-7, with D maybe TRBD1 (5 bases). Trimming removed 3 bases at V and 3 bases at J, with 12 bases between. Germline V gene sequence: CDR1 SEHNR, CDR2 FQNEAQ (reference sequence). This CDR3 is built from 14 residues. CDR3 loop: CASSFAGNDYEQYV. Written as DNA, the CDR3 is TGTGCCAGCAGCTTTGCAGGGAACGACTACGAGCAGTACGTC.

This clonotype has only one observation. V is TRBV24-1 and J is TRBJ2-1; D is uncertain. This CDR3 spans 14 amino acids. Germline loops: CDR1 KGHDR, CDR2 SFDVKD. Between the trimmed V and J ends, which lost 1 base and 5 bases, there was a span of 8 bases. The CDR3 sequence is CATSDFRQNNEQFF. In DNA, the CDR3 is TGTGCCACCAGTGATTTTAGGCAGAACAATGAGCAGTTCTTC.

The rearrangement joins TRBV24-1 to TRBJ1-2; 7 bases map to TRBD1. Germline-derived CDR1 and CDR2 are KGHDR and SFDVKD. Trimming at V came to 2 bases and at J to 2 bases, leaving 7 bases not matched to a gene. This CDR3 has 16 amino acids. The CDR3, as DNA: TGTGCCACCAGTGATTCCGGGACAGACACCAACTATGGCTACACCTTC. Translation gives CATSDSGTDTNYGYTF.

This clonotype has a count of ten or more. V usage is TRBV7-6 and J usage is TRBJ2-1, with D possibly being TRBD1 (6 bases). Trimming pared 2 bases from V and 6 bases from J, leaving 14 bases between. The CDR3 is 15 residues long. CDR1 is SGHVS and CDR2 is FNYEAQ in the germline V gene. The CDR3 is CASSLKGERFNEQFF. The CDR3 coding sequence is TGTGCCAGCAGCTTAAAGGGGGAACGCTTCAATGAGCAGTTCTTC.

CDR3 residues: CATSGGQGADQPQHF. The CDR3 coding sequence is TGTGCCACCAGTGGCGGACAGGGGGCTGATCAGCCCCAGCATTTT. The rearrangement uses TRBV24-1 and TRBJ1-5, with TRBD1 matching 11 bases. The CDR3 is 15 amino acids. The V and J ends lost 5 bases and 5 bases, in that order; junction bases with no gene match: 4. The V gene's germline CDR1 is KGHDR and CDR2 SFDVKD.

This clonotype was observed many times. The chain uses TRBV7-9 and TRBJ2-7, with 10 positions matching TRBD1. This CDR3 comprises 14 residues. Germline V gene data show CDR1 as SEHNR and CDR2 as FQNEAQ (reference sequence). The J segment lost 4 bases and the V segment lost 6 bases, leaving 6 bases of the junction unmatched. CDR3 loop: CASRSPGQGYEQYF. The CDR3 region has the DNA TGTGCCAGCAGATCCCCGGGACAGGGGTACGAGCAGTACTTC.

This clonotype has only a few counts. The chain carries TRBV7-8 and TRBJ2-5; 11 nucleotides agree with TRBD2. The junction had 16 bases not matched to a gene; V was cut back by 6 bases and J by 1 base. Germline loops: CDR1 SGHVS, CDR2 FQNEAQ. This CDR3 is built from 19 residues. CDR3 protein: CASRTTNPGLAAFQETQYF. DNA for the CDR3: TGTGCCAGCAGGACTACTAATCCGGGACTAGCGGCCTTCCAAGAGACCCAGTACTTC.

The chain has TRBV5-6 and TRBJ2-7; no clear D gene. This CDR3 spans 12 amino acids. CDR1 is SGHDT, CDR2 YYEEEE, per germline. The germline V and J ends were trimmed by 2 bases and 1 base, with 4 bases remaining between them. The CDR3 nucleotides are TGTGCCAGCAGCTTTTGGTCCTACGAGCAGTACTTC. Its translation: CASSFWSYEQYF. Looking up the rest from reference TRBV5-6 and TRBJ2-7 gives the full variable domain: DAGVTQSPTHLIKTRGQQVTLRCSPKSGHDTVSWYQQALGQGPQFIFQYYEEEERQRGNFPDRFSGHQFPNYSSELNVNALLLGDSALYLCASSFWSYEQYFGPGTRLTVT.

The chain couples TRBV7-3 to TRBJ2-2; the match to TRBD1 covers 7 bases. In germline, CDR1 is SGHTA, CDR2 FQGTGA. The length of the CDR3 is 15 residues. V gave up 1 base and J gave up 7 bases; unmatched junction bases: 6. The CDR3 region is CASSLKTGSNGELFF. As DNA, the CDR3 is TGTGCCAGCAGCTTAAAGACAGGGTCGAACGGGGAGCTGTTTTTT.

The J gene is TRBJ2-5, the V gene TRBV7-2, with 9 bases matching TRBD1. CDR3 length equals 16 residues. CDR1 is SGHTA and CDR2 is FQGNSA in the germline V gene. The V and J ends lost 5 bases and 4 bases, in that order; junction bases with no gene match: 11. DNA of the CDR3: TGTGCCAGCAGCCTAGTGGGGACAGGGTGGCCAGAGACCCAGTACTTC. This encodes CASSLVGTGWPETQYF.

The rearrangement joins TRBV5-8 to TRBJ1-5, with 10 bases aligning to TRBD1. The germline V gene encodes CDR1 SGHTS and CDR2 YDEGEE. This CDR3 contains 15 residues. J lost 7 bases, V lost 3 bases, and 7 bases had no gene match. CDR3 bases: TGTGCCAGCAGCTGGACAGGGGGTGAGAGGCAGCCCCAGCATTTT. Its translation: CASSWTGGERQPQHF.

The CDR3 loop is CASSQGSADRVRVASEAFF. CDR3 in DNA: TGCGCCAGCAGCCAAGGGTCAGCCGACAGGGTACGAGTTGCCTCTGAAGCTTTCTTT. V is TRBV4-3 and J is TRBJ1-1, with TRBD1 identical over 7 bases. V shed 1 base and J 6 bases; nucleotides not matched to a gene: 20. CDR3 length: 19 amino acids. Germline V lookup: CDR1 LGHNA, CDR2 YSLEER.

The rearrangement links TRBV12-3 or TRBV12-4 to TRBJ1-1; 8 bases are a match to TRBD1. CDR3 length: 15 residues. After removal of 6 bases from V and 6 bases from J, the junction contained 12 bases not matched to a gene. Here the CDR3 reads CASSRQGTLGAEAFF. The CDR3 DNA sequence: TGTGCCAGCAGCCGACAGGGGACCTTAGGCGCTGAAGCTTTCTTT.

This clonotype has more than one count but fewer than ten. The CDR3 region is CASSSGNSNQPQHF. For the CDR3, the DNA is TGTGCCAGCAGTTCCGGCAATAGCAATCAGCCCCAGCATTTT. The V gene is TRBV27, the J gene TRBJ1-5; no definite D call. Germline V gene lookup returns CDR1 MNHEY and CDR2 SMNVEV (reference sequence). V was trimmed by 4 bases and J by 0 bases, leaving 7 bases between them. The CDR3 consists of 14 residues.

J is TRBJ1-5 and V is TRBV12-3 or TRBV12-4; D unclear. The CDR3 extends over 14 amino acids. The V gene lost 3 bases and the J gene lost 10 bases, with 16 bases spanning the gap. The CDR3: CASSFLGNISPQHF. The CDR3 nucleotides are TGTGCCAGCAGTTTTCTCGGGAATATCAGCCCCCAGCATTTT.